Following are 25 T cell receptor beta chains from one sample sequenced in a study of neurological immune-mediated disorders. TCRdb re-derived calls from the 5' RACE reads in MiXCR, one entry per CDR3 protein. This table has tens of thousands of distinct CDR3 sequences, roughly 7% appearing once. Sequenced sample: PBMCs. These receptors were taken from a woman in her 40s in good health.

This clonotype was counted at least ten times. The chain combines TRBV20-1 with TRBJ1-4, with TRBD1 identical over 7 bases. With V trimmed by 3 bases and J by 4 bases, 5 bases remained unmatched. This CDR3 is built from 14 residues. Germline CDR1 DFQATT, CDR2 SNEGSKA (reference sequence). CDR3 sequence: CSARGTADNEKLFF. The CDR3 DNA reads as TGCAGTGCTAGGGGGACAGCGGATAATGAAAAACTGTTTTTT.

At least ten counts were recorded for this clonotype. The CDR3 protein is CASSTGTGASQPQHF. The CDR3, as DNA: TGTGCCAGCAGTACCGGGACAGGGGCGAGTCAGCCCCAGCATTTT. The V and J genes are TRBV3-1 and TRBJ1-5; TRBD1 matches at 10 bases. The CDR3 is 15 residues long. Germline CDR1 is LGHDT and CDR2 is YNNKEL (reference sequence). V lost 6 bases and J lost 6; bases outside the gene matches: 8. Together with reference TRBV3-1 and TRBJ1-5, the CDR3 gives the full variable domain: DTAVSQTPKYLVTQMGNDKSIKCEQNLGHDTMYWYKQDSKKFLKIMFSYNNKELIINETVPNRFSPKSPDKAHLNLHINSLELGDSAVYFCASSTGTGASQPQHFGDGTRLSIL.

This clonotype was counted at least ten times. The CDR3 spells CAISGRTDYGYTF. In DNA, the CDR3 is TGTGCCATCAGTGGAAGAACCGACTATGGCTACACCTTC. The chain carries TRBV10-3 and TRBJ1-2; D uncertain. Trimming pared 4 bases from V and 3 bases from J, leaving 9 bases between. This CDR3 has 13 amino acids. Germline V gene lookup returns CDR1 ENHRY and CDR2 SYGVKD.

This clonotype has ten or more counts. The chain combines TRBV7-8 with TRBJ2-7; D is possibly TRBD1 (6 bases). V gave up 5 bases and J gave up 0 bases, with 17 bases separating them. Looked up from germline, CDR1 is SGHVS and CDR2 is FQNEAQ. The CDR3 consists of 16 residues. The CDR3 sequence is CASSESGEQGSYEQYV. The DNA for the CDR3 is TGTGCCAGCAGCGAGTCAGGGGAGCAGGGCTCCTACGAGCAGTACGTC.

This clonotype came up many times. CDR3 region: CSVELRAEIYGYTF. CDR3 in DNA: TGCAGCGTTGAACTCAGGGCCGAGATCTATGGCTACACCTTC. The chain couples TRBV29-1 to TRBJ1-2; a possible D gene is TRBD1 (5 bases). Trimming removed 2 bases from V and 4 bases from J, with 14 bases in between. CDR3 length equals 14 residues. CDR1 is SQVTM, CDR2 ANQGSEA, per germline.

This clonotype was seen many times. J is TRBJ2-1 and V is TRBV28; 7 bases fit TRBD1. The CDR3 totals 15 residues. The J segment lost 0 bases and the V segment lost 2 bases, leaving 1 base of the junction unmatched. CDR1 is MDHEN and CDR2 is SYDVKM in the germline V gene. The CDR3 sequence: CASSLRDSSYNEQFF. The CDR3 coding sequence is TGTGCCAGCAGTTTACGGGACAGCTCCTACAATGAGCAGTTCTTC.

In this sample, this clonotype turned up many times. This chain links TRBV20-1 with TRBJ1-5, with D hard to call. This CDR3 comprises 16 residues. V dropped 2 bases and J dropped 4 bases, with 18 bases sitting between them. CDR1 is DFQATT, CDR2 SNEGSKA, per germline (reference sequence). Here the CDR3 DNA reads TGCAGTGCTAGACGGCCGGCGGGCGGGTTAAATCAGCCCCAGCATTTT. It is translated as CSARRPAGGLNQPQHF.

This clonotype was observed many times. The V and J genes are TRBV2 and TRBJ2-1; no reliable D call. Germline V gene lookup returns CDR1 SNHLY and CDR2 FYNNEI. CDR3 size: 11 residues. Trimming took off 9 bases at V and 1 base at J, with 4 bases between the two ends. The CDR3, as DNA: TGTGCCAGAAGTTCCTACAATGAGCAGTTCTTC. It translates to CARSSYNEQFF. The full variable domain, in which reference TRBV2 and TRBJ2-1 provide the parts outside the CDR3, is EPEVTQTPSHQVTQMGQEVILRCVPISNHLYFYWYRQILGQKVEFLVSFYNNEISEKSEIFDDQFSVERPDGSNFTLKIRSTKLEDSAMYFCARSSYNEQFFGPGTRLTVL.

This clonotype was counted at least ten times. The chain employs TRBV29-1 and TRBJ2-1; D gene ambiguous. Trimming took 2 bases from V and 12 from J, leaving 17 bases between them. The germline CDR1 and CDR2 sequences are SQVTM and ANQGSEA. The CDR3 contains 13 residues. CDR3: CSVETFGRIGQFF. CDR3 nucleotides: TGCAGCGTTGAAACCTTCGGCAGGATAGGGCAGTTCTTC.

This clonotype has just a few counts. A much more abundant neighbour one base away suggests this may be a read error. This chain uses TRBV5-1 with TRBJ2-5; 9 nucleotides match TRBD1. Germline assignment: CDR1 SGHRS and CDR2 YFSETQ. V lost 5 bases, J lost 4 bases, and 6 bases stayed unmatched. The CDR3 sequence is 14 residues long. The CDR3 spells CASRDRGVGETQYF. DNA of the CDR3: TGCGCCAGCAGGGACAGGGGAGTGGGAGAGACCCAGTACTTC.

This clonotype was seen at least ten times. The chain is built from TRBV7-2 and TRBJ2-2; 7 positions agree with TRBD1. With V trimmed by 4 bases and J by 2 bases, 4 bases remained unmatched. This CDR3 has 15 residues. Germline lookup yields CDR1 SGHTA and CDR2 FQGNSA. The CDR3 reads CASSYTGANTGELFF. Written as DNA, the CDR3 is TGTGCCAGCAGCTATACAGGGGCTAACACCGGGGAGCTGTTTTTT.

The sample holds many counts of this clonotype. This chain connects TRBV5-1 to TRBJ2-3; D perhaps matches TRBD2 (6 bases). CDR1 SGHRS and CDR2 YFSETQ come from the germline V gene. V shed 3 bases and J shed 2 bases, with 10 bases lying between them. The CDR3 sequence is 14 residues long. The CDR3 loop reads CASSSRGVTDTQYF. The CDR3 nucleotides are TGCGCCAGCAGCTCGCGGGGTGTCACAGATACGCAGTATTTT.

In its sample, this clonotype was seen many times. V is TRBV5-1 and J is TRBJ1-1; D is unclear. Trimming took 1 base from V and 5 from J, leaving 18 bases between them. This CDR3 contains 16 residues. Germline lookup yields CDR1 SGHRS and CDR2 YFSETQ. The chain's CDR3 is CASSLQIRQDTTEAFF. The CDR3 DNA reads as TGCGCCAGCAGCTTGCAAATACGCCAGGATACGACTGAAGCTTTCTTT.

This clonotype was observed at least ten times. In DNA, the CDR3 is TGTGCCAGCAGCCAGACAGGGGGCCGGGGCTACACCTTC. It is translated as CASSQTGGRGYTF. The rearrangement joins TRBV7-2 to TRBJ1-2, with 10 bases fitting TRBD1. Germline assignment: CDR1 SGHTA and CDR2 FQGNSA. Germline trimming cut 5 bases from V and 8 bases from J; bases unmatched to any gene: 5. CDR3 size: 13 residues.

This clonotype was recorded many times. V is TRBV6-5 and J is TRBJ2-2, with TRBD1 matching over 7 bases. V shed 6 bases and J 7 bases; nucleotides not matched to a gene: 11. Germline loops: CDR1 MNHEY, CDR2 SVGAGI. The CDR3 runs to 15 residues. The CDR3 sequence is CASRTLTGAGGELFF. The CDR3 region has the DNA TGTGCCAGCAGGACCCTTACAGGGGCCGGCGGGGAGCTGTTTTTT.

This clonotype was seen ten or more times. The chain has TRBV9 and TRBJ1-6; perhaps TRBD1 as D (6 bases). This CDR3 contains 14 residues. In germline, CDR1 is SGDLS, CDR2 YYNGEE. V dropped 0 bases and J dropped 10 bases, with 11 bases sitting between them. The CDR3 spells CASSVDQGRSPLHF. The DNA of the CDR3 is TGTGCCAGCAGCGTAGACCAGGGGCGGTCACCCCTCCACTTT.

On this clonotype: Compared with germline, one end of the junction differs, possibly owing to a read error. This chain uses TRBV20-1 with TRBJ1-4; D gene ambiguous. CDR1 DFQATT and CDR2 SNEGSKA come from the germline V gene (reference sequence). This CDR3 region has 14 residues. The DNA of the CDR3 is TGCAGTGCTAGGAAATACGGATCCGATGAAAAAATGTTTTTT. The encoded protein is CSARKYGSDEKMFF.

This clonotype was counted at least ten times. The rearrangement links TRBV20-1 to TRBJ1-1; D remains ambiguous. The germline V and J ends were trimmed by 2 bases and 1 base, with 8 bases remaining between them. This CDR3 is 13 amino acids long. CDR1 and CDR2 (germline): DFQATT, SNEGSKA (reference sequence). CDR3 amino acids: CSARSGENTEAFF. The CDR3 DNA sequence: TGCAGTGCTAGATCCGGGGAGAACACTGAAGCTTTCTTT.

This clonotype was picked up many times. V is TRBV29-1 and J is TRBJ1-2; D is ambiguous. Germline CDR1 is SQVTM and CDR2 is ANQGSEA. V was pared by 1 base and J by 4 bases, with 10 bases between. CDR3 length: 13 residues. CDR3 coding DNA: TGCAGCGTTGAAGCTCCCGGGAGCTATGGCTACACCTTC. It codes for CSVEAPGSYGYTF.

This clonotype was counted many times. The chain combines TRBV2 with TRBJ2-2; 9 nucleotides line up with TRBD2. The ends lost 7 bases at V and 2 bases at J; junction bases unmatched: 5. Germline values: CDR1 SNHLY, CDR2 FYNNEI. The CDR3 loop spans 15 amino acids. CDR3 sequence (DNA): TGTGCCAGCAAGGTGACTAGCGGCAACACCGGGGAGCTGTTTTTT. Protein product: CASKVTSGNTGELFF. Based on the CDR3 plus reference TRBV2 and TRBJ2-2, the full variable domain is EPEVTQTPSHQVTQMGQEVILRCVPISNHLYFYWYRQILGQKVEFLVSFYNNEISEKSEIFDDQFSVERPDGSNFTLKIRSTKLEDSAMYFCASKVTSGNTGELFFGEGSRLTVL.

This clonotype was seen ten or more times. The J gene is TRBJ2-1, the V gene TRBV5-5, with 8 bases identical to TRBD1. Trimming at V came to 0 bases and at J to 9 bases, leaving 5 bases not matched to a gene. Germline loops: CDR1 SGHKS, CDR2 YYEKEE (reference sequence). This CDR3 has 14 amino acids. The CDR3 DNA reads TGTGCCAGCAGCTTGGGAGACAGGGGAGGTGAGCAGTTCTTC. Protein product: CASSLGDRGGEQFF.

This clonotype was observed at least ten times. The V gene is TRBV7-9, the J gene TRBJ1-1; D possibly corresponds to TRBD1 (6 bases). The V gene lost 7 bases and the J gene lost 5 bases, with 20 bases spanning the gap. The germline V gene has CDR1 SEHNR and CDR2 FQNEAQ (reference sequence). This CDR3 has 15 amino acids. The CDR3 DNA follows: TGTGCCAGCAACTCTTGGGACAATACCCGGACTGAAGCTTTCTTT. This sequence encodes CASNSWDNTRTEAFF. Together with reference TRBV7-9 and TRBJ1-1, the CDR3 gives the full variable domain: DTGVSQNPRHKITKRGQNVTFRCDPISEHNRLYWYRQTLGQGPEFLTYFQNEAQLEKSRLLSDRFSAERPKGSFSTLEIQRTEQGDSAMYLCASNSWDNTRTEAFFGQGTRLTVV.

This clonotype was recorded many times. The CDR3 DNA is TGCGCCAGCAGCTGGATAGCGGCTATTGGCACAGATACGCAGTATTTT. Its translation is CASSWIAAIGTDTQYF. The J gene is TRBJ2-3, the V gene TRBV5-1; maybe TRBD2 (6 bases). Germline V CDR1 and CDR2: SGHRS, YFSETQ. Trimming took 3 bases from V and 1 from J, leaving 15 bases between them. This CDR3 contains 16 residues. Drawing the rest from reference TRBV5-1 and TRBJ2-3, the complete variable domain is KAGVTQTPRYLIKTRGQQVTLSCSPISGHRSVSWYQQTPGQGLQFLFEYFSETQRNKGNFPGRFSGRQFSNSRSEMNVSTLELGDSALYLCASSWIAAIGTDTQYFGPGTRLTVL.

This clonotype was seen at least ten times. This chain joins TRBV5-1 and TRBJ2-2, with 7 bases fitting TRBD2. The ends lost 6 bases at V and 5 bases at J; junction bases unmatched: 10. The germline gives CDR1 SGHRS, CDR2 YFSETQ. This CDR3 region has 15 residues. This chain's CDR3 is CASKILAAKTGELFF. The DNA for the CDR3 is TGCGCCAGCAAAATTCTAGCGGCAAAGACCGGGGAGCTGTTTTTT.

At least ten counts were recorded for this clonotype. CDR3 DNA sequence: TGCGCCAGCAGCCAAGCCCCCAGCTACGAGCAGTACGTC. The encoded protein is CASSQAPSYEQYV. V is TRBV4-1 and J is TRBJ2-7, with D unclear. V was pared by 1 base and J by 3 bases, with 7 bases between. Germline loops: CDR1 MGHRA, CDR2 YSYEKL. CDR3 size: 13 residues.